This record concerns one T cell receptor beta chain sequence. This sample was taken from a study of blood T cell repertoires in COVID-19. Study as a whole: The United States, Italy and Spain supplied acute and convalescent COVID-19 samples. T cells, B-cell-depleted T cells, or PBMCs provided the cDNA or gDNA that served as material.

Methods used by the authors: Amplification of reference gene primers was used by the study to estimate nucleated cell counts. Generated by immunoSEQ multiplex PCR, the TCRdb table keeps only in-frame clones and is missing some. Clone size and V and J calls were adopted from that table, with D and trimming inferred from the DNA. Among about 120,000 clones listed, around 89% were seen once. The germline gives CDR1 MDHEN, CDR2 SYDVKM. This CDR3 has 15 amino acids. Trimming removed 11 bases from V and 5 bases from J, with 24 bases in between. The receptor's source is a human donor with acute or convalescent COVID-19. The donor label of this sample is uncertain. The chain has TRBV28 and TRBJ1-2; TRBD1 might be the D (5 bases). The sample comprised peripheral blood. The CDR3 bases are TGTGCCGCCCGGGGGATAGACAGTCACTTTTATGGCTACACCTTC. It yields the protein CAARGIDSHFYGYTF.